Below are 25 T cell receptor beta chains sequenced from a single sample in a study of identical twins. TCRdb re-analysed the 5' RACE reads in MiXCR, keeping a single row per CDR3 protein. The sample consists of roughly 700,000 distinct CDR3 sequences, 8.6% of them appearing once. This sample was also put to use in a study of yellow fever vaccine responses in identical twins.

The sample taken for sequencing was PBMCs. These receptor sequences come from a young woman in good health.

This clonotype was recorded many times. The chain has TRBV12-3 or TRBV12-4 and TRBJ2-3; a possible D gene is TRBD2 (6 bases). CDR3 size: 17 residues. Trimming cost V 2 bases and J 2 bases, with 17 bases left between them. Here the CDR3 DNA reads TGTGCCAGCAGTTTATGGAGGGACCGAACAAACACAGATACGCAGTATTTT. Protein sequence: CASSLWRDRTNTDTQYF.

This clonotype has a handful of counts. The chain couples TRBV4-3 to TRBJ1-1; D gene ambiguous. The length of the CDR3 is 15 residues. Looked up from germline, CDR1 is LGHNA and CDR2 is YSLEER. Trimming stripped 0 bases from V and 3 bases from J, with 11 bases between. Here the CDR3 reads CASSQDQITYTEAFF. Written as DNA, the CDR3 is TGCGCCAGCAGCCAAGATCAAATAACCTACACTGAAGCTTTCTTT.

This clonotype was observed a handful of times. The chain couples TRBV4-2 to TRBJ1-2, with 7 bases matching TRBD1. The length of the CDR3 is 15 residues. With V trimmed by 3 bases and J by 0 bases, 4 bases remained unmatched. From germline, CDR1 is LGHNA and CDR2 YNFKEQ. CDR3 coding DNA: TGTGCCAGCAGCCACTCAGGGGGAACTAACTATGGCTACACCTTC. This gives the protein CASSHSGGTNYGYTF.

A few counts support this clonotype. The chain links TRBV6-1 to TRBJ2-3; 7 positions agree with TRBD2. V trimming: 5 bases; J trimming: 4 bases; junction bases outside the gene matches: 9. In germline, CDR1 is MNHNS, CDR2 SASEGT. The CDR3 totals 15 residues. CDR3 region: CASSRAAGVADTQYF. CDR3 DNA sequence: TGTGCCAGCAGTAGGGCGGCGGGAGTGGCAGATACGCAGTATTTT.

This clonotype has a handful of counts. J is TRBJ2-1 and V is TRBV12-3 or TRBV12-4; TRBD2 agrees at 10 bases. The CDR3 covers 15 residues. V gave up 3 bases and J gave up 4 bases; unmatched junction bases: 3. The CDR3 bases are TGTGCCAGCAGTTTTAGCGGGGGGAGATACAATGAGCAGTTCTTC. Its protein is CASSFSGGRYNEQFF.

V gene TRBV20-1 combines with J gene TRBJ2-5; 7 bases are shared with TRBD1. This CDR3 comprises 12 residues. CDR1 DFQATT and CDR2 SNEGSKA come from the germline V gene (reference sequence). Unmatched junction bases numbered 3, after V lost 4 bases and J lost 4 bases. In nucleotides, the CDR3 is TGCAGTGCTAAAGGGGGCCGAGAGACCCAGTACTTC. Its translation: CSAKGGRETQYF.

The CDR3 region has the DNA TGTGCCAGCAGCGTAACTAGCGGGGGGGTAGATACGCAGTATTTT. Translation: CASSVTSGGVDTQYF. This sequence joins TRBV9 and TRBJ2-3, with TRBD2 matching over 13 bases. CDR1 is SGDLS, CDR2 YYNGEE, per germline. The CDR3 runs to 15 residues. Losses at the gene ends were 1 base for V and 5 bases for J; bases not matched to a gene: 1.

This chain joins TRBV7-9 and TRBJ1-5; 9 bases are a match to TRBD1. The V segment lost 5 bases and the J segment 1 base; nucleotides outside the gene matches: 9. Germline V CDR1 and CDR2: SEHNR, FQNEAQ (reference sequence). The CDR3 runs to 17 residues. The CDR3 region is CASSLHFGQGSNQPQHF. The CDR3 coding sequence is TGTGCCAGCAGCCTCCATTTTGGACAGGGGAGCAATCAGCCCCAGCATTTT.

This clonotype has just a few counts. This chain joins TRBV3-1 and TRBJ2-3, with TRBD2 matching 7 bases. Germline trimming cut 0 bases from V and 3 bases from J; bases unmatched to any gene: 9. The CDR3 is 17 amino acids. Germline assignment: CDR1 LGHDT and CDR2 YNNKEL (reference sequence). The CDR3 is CASSQDYRTRYTDTQYF. In DNA, the CDR3 is TGTGCCAGCAGCCAAGATTACCGGACTAGATATACAGATACGCAGTATTTT.

To note about this clonotype: The junction differs from germline at one of its ends, possibly a read error. The CDR3 DNA sequence: TGCAGTGCGGCCCGACTAGCGAATGAGCTGTTCTTC. Translation: CSAARLANELFF. This rearrangement joins TRBV20-1 to TRBJ2-1; 8 nucleotides line up with TRBD2. CDR1 is DFQATT and CDR2 is SNEGSKA in the germline V gene (reference sequence). This CDR3 spans 12 amino acids.

This clonotype was recorded a few times. J is TRBJ1-4 and V is TRBV6-1; D unclear. The CDR3 has 14 residues. Germline V gene data show CDR1 as MNHNS and CDR2 as SASEGT. The V end lost 6 bases, the J end lost 5 bases, and 13 bases lay between the germline ends. The chain's CDR3 is CASRSGSGNEKLFF. The CDR3 DNA is TGTGCCAGCAGGTCCGGGTCGGGGAATGAAAAACTGTTTTTT.

This sequence joins TRBV7-9 and TRBJ2-2, with D perhaps matching TRBD2 (5 bases). This CDR3 is built from 14 residues. The germline V gene encodes CDR1 SEHNR and CDR2 FQNEAQ (reference sequence). Trimming cost V 5 bases and J 5 bases, with 12 bases left between them. In DNA form, the CDR3 reads TGTGCCAGCAGCCCAGAGTCGGGGACCGGGGAGCTGTTTTTT. Encoded protein: CASSPESGTGELFF.

This clonotype came up a few times. The genes are TRBV11-2 and TRBJ2-6, with TRBD1 matching over 10 bases. In germline, CDR1 is SGHAT, CDR2 FQNNGV. Trimming cost V 3 bases and J 0 bases; bases outside gene matches: 2. The CDR3 totals 17 residues. The CDR3 nucleotides are TGTGCCAGCAGCTTCCGGACAGGGGGCTCTGGGGCCAACGTCCTGACTTTC. Amino acids: CASSFRTGGSGANVLTF.

The rearrangement links TRBV5-1 to TRBJ2-3; 7 positions agree with TRBD1. The CDR3 covers 14 residues. The junction had 8 bases not matched to a gene; V was cut back by 4 bases and J by 6 bases. The germline CDR1 and CDR2 sequences are SGHRS and YFSETQ. The CDR3 region has the DNA TGCGCCAGCAGCCGGACAGGTAGTTGGGATACGCAGTATTTT. Translating it yields CASSRTGSWDTQYF.

About this clonotype itself: One end of the junction fails to match germline, which may point to a read error. CDR3 loop: CASSQDVVRVGNYGYIF. The CDR3 DNA follows: TGCGCCAGCAGCCAAGATGTCGTCCGGGTGGGTAACTATGGCTACATCTTC. The J gene is TRBJ1-2, the V gene TRBV4-3; D not resolved. This CDR3 region has 17 residues. CDR1 LGHNA and CDR2 YSLEER come from the germline V gene.

This clonotype has just a few counts. This rearrangement joins TRBV7-9 to TRBJ1-2; D possibly corresponds to TRBD1 (5 bases). With 6 bases removed from V and 4 bases from J, the gap between germline ends came to 24 bases. The germline gives CDR1 SEHNR, CDR2 FQNEAQ (reference sequence). The CDR3 length is 17 residues. DNA of the CDR3: TGTGCCAGCAGTTCCTCCGACCTCGGGGGGGGGATCTATGGCTACACCTTC. Residues: CASSSSDLGGGIYGYTF.

This clonotype occurred many times. The rearrangement joins TRBV12-3 or TRBV12-4 to TRBJ2-1; tentative D call: TRBD1 (6 bases). This CDR3 has 14 amino acids. V lost 10 bases, J lost 2 bases, and 15 bases lay in between. The CDR3 spells CAIVQGSAYNEQFF. CDR3 DNA: TGTGCCATCGTACAGGGTTCTGCCTACAATGAGCAGTTCTTC.

This clonotype was counted between two and nine times. This chain uses TRBV28 with TRBJ1-2; TRBD1 is a possible D gene (5 bases). CDR1 is MDHEN, CDR2 SYDVKM, per germline. V gave up 5 bases and J gave up 6 bases, with 16 bases separating them. This CDR3 has 14 residues. CDR3 region: CASSALGDLDGYTF. CDR3 nucleotide sequence: TGTGCCAGCAGTGCCCTCGGGGACTTGGATGGCTACACCTTC.

J is TRBJ2-7 and V is TRBV24-1; D gene ambiguous. V was cut by 3 bases and J by 2 bases, with 13 bases left in between. The germline gives CDR1 KGHDR, CDR2 SFDVKD. The CDR3 totals 15 residues. CDR3 residues: CATSDPADGAYEQYF. Here the CDR3 DNA reads TGTGCCACCAGTGATCCGGCGGACGGAGCCTACGAGCAGTACTTC.

CDR3 loop: CASDRDNGYTF. The CDR3 nucleotides read TGTGCCAGCGACAGGGACAATGGCTACACCTTC. This chain uses TRBV2 with TRBJ1-2; TRBD1 matches at 7 bases. CDR1 is SNHLY and CDR2 is FYNNEI in the germline V gene. The CDR3 has 11 amino acids. V lost 8 bases and J lost 6; bases outside the gene matches: 3.

This clonotype has at least ten counts. This sequence joins TRBV27 and TRBJ2-1, with 12 positions matching TRBD2. From germline, CDR1 is MNHEY and CDR2 SMNVEV (reference sequence). The CDR3 totals 15 residues. V shed 5 bases, J shed 5 bases, and the junction held 4 bases outside the gene matches. The CDR3 loop reads CASSLLAGGNNEQFF. The CDR3 coding sequence is TGTGCCAGCAGTCTTCTAGCGGGGGGGAACAATGAGCAGTTCTTC.

Ten or more counts support this clonotype. The CDR3 sequence is CASSLVGQGGYEQYF. The CDR3 DNA reads as TGTGCCAGCAGCTTAGTAGGACAGGGAGGCTACGAGCAGTACTTC. The chain has TRBV7-9 and TRBJ2-7; 8 nucleotides match TRBD1. V trimming: 1 base; J trimming: 3 bases; junction bases outside the gene matches: 5. The V gene's germline CDR1 is SEHNR and CDR2 FQNEAQ (reference sequence). This CDR3 has 15 amino acids.

This clonotype was detected a few times. The chain couples TRBV5-1 to TRBJ2-7; 9 nucleotides line up with TRBD2. CDR3 length equals 15 residues. V shed 2 bases and J 7 bases; nucleotides not matched to a gene: 10. CDR1 and CDR2 from the germline V gene are SGHRS and YFSETQ. The CDR3 DNA reads as TGCGCCAGCAGCTTACGAGCGGGAGGTGAGGGAGAGCAGTACTTC. Encoded protein: CASSLRAGGEGEQYF. The full variable domain, in which reference TRBV5-1 and TRBJ2-7 provide the parts outside the CDR3, is KAGVTQTPRYLIKTRGQQVTLSCSPISGHRSVSWYQQTPGQGLQFLFEYFSETQRNKGNFPGRFSGRQFSNSRSEMNVSTLELGDSALYLCASSLRAGGEGEQYFGPGTRLTVT.

The table lists this clonotype with a few counts. The chain recombines TRBV10-3 with TRBJ2-1; no firm D call. The V end lost 3 bases, the J end lost 7 bases, and 16 bases lay between the germline ends. CDR1 is ENHRY and CDR2 is SYGVKD in the germline V gene. The CDR3 sequence is 15 residues long. The CDR3 is CAISEMTGSSNEQFF. CDR3 DNA: TGTGCCATCAGTGAAATGACGGGCTCCAGTAATGAGCAGTTCTTC.

The sample holds many counts of this clonotype. V and J are TRBV12-3 or TRBV12-4 and TRBJ2-5; 12 nucleotides align to TRBD1. The CDR3 contains 16 residues. V was clipped by 2 bases and J by 5 bases; unmatched bases: 6. The CDR3 sequence is CASSLPGQGAAETQYF. As DNA, the CDR3 is TGTGCCAGCAGTTTACCGGGACAGGGGGCAGCGGAGACCCAGTACTTC.